A single sample gave rise to the 28 T cell receptor beta chains below, sequenced in a study of cytomegalovirus exposure and HLA in healthy donors listed by TCRdb under 2017. Library method: the immunoSEQ multiplex PCR assay. For the multiplex PCR, a mixture combining 60 forward primers for TCR Vbeta segments and 13 reverse primers for TCR Jbeta segments was used. TCRdb stores this immuneACCESS table with in-frame sequences only. Part of the clones is absent; in the studies checked, under half of the shortfall reflects unresolved V genes, and no reason is known for the rest. The sample table shows about 260,000 clones, and about 83% are seen once. The leading ten clones occupy 2% to 2.5% of the sample. Sequencing input: PBMCs. These receptors came from a woman aged 40 to 50 in good health and CMV-seropositive.

The rearrangement links TRBV11-2 to TRBJ1-1; 7 bases line up with TRBD1. The germline gives CDR1 SGHAT, CDR2 FQNNGV. The CDR3 contains 15 residues. Trimming at V came to 5 bases and at J to 2 bases, leaving 8 bases not matched to a gene. The CDR3 DNA reads as TGTGCCAGCAGCCCGTCGACAGGGACAAACACTGAAGCTTTCTTT. It specifies CASSPSTGTNTEAFF.

The chain's CDR3 is CASSLGLAVYEQYF. In DNA form, the CDR3 reads TGTGCCAGCAGCTTAGGACTAGCGGTCTACGAGCAGTACTTC. The V gene is TRBV7-2, the J gene TRBJ2-7, with 9 bases lining up with TRBD2. This CDR3 region has 14 residues. V shed 1 base and J 3 bases; nucleotides not matched to a gene: 1. The germline V gene has CDR1 SGHTA and CDR2 FQGNSA.

This rearrangement joins TRBV19 to TRBJ1-2; weak D call: TRBD1 (6 bases). The germline V gene has CDR1 LNHDA and CDR2 SQIVND (reference sequence). This CDR3 contains 15 residues. V was clipped by 7 bases and J by 5 bases, with 20 bases between them. The CDR3 DNA reads TGTGCCAGTACCCAGGGGTCGGACAAGGCGTATGGCTACACCTTC. It specifies CASTQGSDKAYGYTF.

The genes are TRBV12-2 and TRBJ2-1; the table calls TRBD2, which could not be checked here. TRBV12-2 has pseudogene status. The CDR3 runs to 14 residues. CDR3 DNA: TGTGCAAGTCTCATAGAGAGCTCCTACAATGAGCAGTTCTTC. Protein: CASLIESSYNEQFF.

About this clone itself: Being one base from a much bigger clone, this may be a read error. V and J are TRBV27 and TRBJ1-2, with D perhaps matching TRBD1 (5 bases). Germline loops: CDR1 MNHEY, CDR2 SMNVEV (reference sequence). Trimming left V 5 bases short and J 2 bases short, with 9 bases between. The CDR3 is 13 residues long. The CDR3: CASSPPGNYGYTF. The DNA of the CDR3 is TGTGCCAGCAGTCCCCCAGGGAACTATGGCTACACCTTC.

This clone was seen a few times. This chain links TRBV5-1 with TRBJ1-1; maybe TRBD1 (5 bases). With 0 bases removed from V and 5 bases from J, the gap between germline ends came to 5 bases. The CDR3 totals 12 residues. The germline V gene encodes CDR1 SGHRS and CDR2 YFSETQ. The CDR3 spells CASSLDRTEAFF. The CDR3 nucleotides read TGCGCCAGCAGCTTGGACAGGACTGAAGCTTTCTTT.

This chain links TRBV6-6 with TRBJ2-7; 8 nucleotides align to TRBD2. Trimming took 0 bases from V and 2 from J; bases not matched to a gene: 3. The CDR3 has 15 amino acids. Germline V gene data show CDR1 as MNHNY and CDR2 as SVGAGI (reference sequence). The CDR3 loop is CASSYSAGGAYEQYF. Here the CDR3 DNA reads TGTGCCAGCAGTTACTCTGCGGGAGGCGCCTACGAGCAGTACTTC.

This chain connects TRBV9 to TRBJ1-3; tentative D call: TRBD1 (5 bases). The length of the CDR3 is 14 residues. Germline values: CDR1 SGDLS, CDR2 YYNGEE. V was pared by 3 bases and J by 1 base, with 8 bases between. CDR3 loop: CASSGGGSGNTIYF. The DNA of the CDR3 is TGTGCCAGCAGCGGGGGGGGATCTGGAAACACCATATATTTT.

The chain carries TRBV6-1 and TRBJ2-4; weak D call: TRBD1 (5 bases). CDR1 MNHNS and CDR2 SASEGT come from the germline V gene. V was shortened by 0 bases and J by 12 bases, with 15 bases between the two germline ends. CDR3 size: 14 residues. CDR3 DNA sequence: TGTGCCAGCAGTGAAGCCTCCCACTGGGGCAGTCAGTACTTC. Its translation is CASSEASHWGSQYF.

This clone was recorded once. The CDR3, as DNA: TGTGCCAGCTCACCGAGAAATCAGCCCCAGCATTTT. Amino acid sequence: CASSPRNQPQHF. The chain links TRBV18 to TRBJ1-5; D is ambiguous. This CDR3 comprises 12 residues. The V end lost 3 bases, the J end lost 4 bases, and 4 bases lay between the germline ends. From germline, CDR1 is KGHSH and CDR2 LQKENI.

V is TRBV11-1 and J is TRBJ2-3, with 7 bases lining up with TRBD2. Losses at the gene ends were 5 bases for V and 4 bases for J; bases not matched to a gene: 6. This CDR3 has 14 residues. Germline lookup yields CDR1 SGHAT and CDR2 FQDESV (reference sequence). CDR3 protein: CASSPRGGADTQYF. CDR3 nucleotide sequence: TGTGCCAGCAGCCCTCGGGGAGGGGCAGATACGCAGTATTTT.

In its sample, this clone was seen a few times. This chain joins TRBV6-1 and TRBJ1-1, with TRBD1 matching 8 bases. V shed 7 bases, J shed 5 bases, and the junction held 9 bases outside the gene matches. The CDR3 loop spans 14 amino acids. Germline V gives CDR1 MNHNS, CDR2 SASEGT. CDR3 region: CASTLDRVRTEAFF. Written as DNA, the CDR3 is TGTGCCAGCACCCTGGACAGGGTGAGGACTGAAGCTTTCTTT.

In the case of this clone: Distinct nucleotide sequences in the sample also encode this CDR3. The chain employs TRBV5-1 and TRBJ2-7, with 7 nucleotides matching TRBD2. CDR3 length: 14 residues. The junction had 0 bases not matched to a gene; V was cut back by 0 bases and J by 0 bases. The germline gives CDR1 SGHRS, CDR2 YFSETQ. This CDR3 reads CASSLGGSSYEQYF. CDR3 sequence (DNA): TGCGCCAGCAGCTTGGGCGGGAGCTCCTACGAGCAGTACTTC. The complete variable domain, with remaining parts taken from reference TRBV5-1 and TRBJ2-7, reads KAGVTQTPRYLIKTRGQQVTLSCSPISGHRSVSWYQQTPGQGLQFLFEYFSETQRNKGNFPGRFSGRQFSNSRSEMNVSTLELGDSALYLCASSLGGSSYEQYFGPGTRLTVT.

The table lists this clone with a few counts. V usage is TRBV6-5 and J usage is TRBJ1-1; 10 bases match TRBD1. Trimming removed 3 bases from V and 3 bases from J; junction bases left unmatched: 7. CDR1 and CDR2 (germline): MNHEY, SVGAGI. The CDR3 contains 16 residues. The CDR3 sequence: CASSYRAGTGDTEAFF. DNA of the CDR3: TGTGCCAGCAGTTATCGCGCCGGGACAGGGGACACTGAAGCTTTCTTT.

The chain's CDR3 is CASSLAGVRGYTF. Written as DNA, the CDR3 is TGCGCCAGCAGCTTGGCCGGGGTACGTGGCTACACCTTC. V and J are TRBV5-1 and TRBJ1-2; no clear D. V was cut by 0 bases and J by 7 bases, with 10 bases left in between. Germline loops: CDR1 SGHRS, CDR2 YFSETQ. This CDR3 region has 13 residues.

The rearrangement joins TRBV7-9 to TRBJ2-7, with D tentatively TRBD2 (5 bases). The CDR3 consists of 15 residues. CDR1 is SEHNR, CDR2 FQNEAQ, per germline (reference sequence). Deletions cut 5 bases from V and 3 bases from J, with 17 bases between. CDR3 in amino acids: CASSPETTPSYEQYF. For the CDR3, the DNA is TGTGCCAGCAGCCCAGAGACTACACCTAGCTACGAGCAGTACTTC.

The V call is TRBV19, the J call TRBJ1-2; 9 nucleotides line up with TRBD1. Germline V gene lookup returns CDR1 LNHDA and CDR2 SQIVND (reference sequence). The CDR3 extends over 14 amino acids. V shed 6 bases, J shed 8 bases, and the junction held 10 bases outside the gene matches. CDR3 DNA: TGTGCCAGTAGGGGGTTGGGACAGGGTTCAGGCTACACCTTC. Its translation is CASRGLGQGSGYTF.

V usage is TRBV19 and J usage is TRBJ1-5; D not certain. This CDR3 has 13 amino acids. Germline CDR1 is LNHDA and CDR2 is SQIVND (reference sequence). V dropped 5 bases and J dropped 5 bases, with 10 bases sitting between them. Here the CDR3 reads CASSFGVDQPQHF. The CDR3 DNA is TGTGCCAGTAGTTTCGGGGTCGATCAGCCCCAGCATTTT.

This clone was seen once. This chain connects TRBV11-3 to TRBJ2-1; 8 positions agree with TRBD1. This CDR3 contains 15 residues. Germline lookup yields CDR1 SGHNT and CDR2 YENEEA. V was pared by 5 bases and J by 3 bases, with 6 bases of the junction left unmatched. CDR3 nucleotides: TGTGCCAGCAGCGCAACAGGGGGAAACTACAATGAGCAGTTCTTC. Translating it yields CASSATGGNYNEQFF.

The chain couples TRBV2 to TRBJ2-7; D possibly corresponds to TRBD2 (5 bases). V was clipped by 1 base and J by 4 bases, with 17 bases between them. Germline CDR1 is SNHLY and CDR2 is FYNNEI. The CDR3 spans 16 residues. Here the CDR3 reads CASSEGTPLMVYEQYF. CDR3 in DNA: TGTGCCAGCAGTGAAGGGACTCCTTTAATGGTTTACGAGCAGTACTTC.

The chain has TRBV28 and TRBJ2-1; D is perhaps TRBD2 (6 bases). Germline V gene lookup returns CDR1 MDHEN and CDR2 SYDVKM. The CDR3 is 19 residues long. Trimming stripped 4 bases from V and 3 bases from J, with 25 bases between. The CDR3 sequence: CASSYGHGGERVSYNEQFF. CDR3 in DNA: TGTGCCAGCAGTTATGGACACGGCGGGGAACGAGTCAGCTACAATGAGCAGTTCTTC.

Only one count was recorded for this clone. The chain employs TRBV9 and TRBJ1-4; D is unclear. The CDR3 is 15 residues long. V gave up 0 bases and J gave up 0 bases, with 6 bases separating them. The germline V gene encodes CDR1 SGDLS and CDR2 YYNGEE. CDR3 residues: CASSVEPATNEKLFF. The CDR3 DNA reads TGTGCCAGCAGCGTAGAGCCTGCAACTAATGAAAAACTGTTTTTT. The variable domain in full, completed from reference TRBV9 and TRBJ1-4, reads DSGVTQTPKHLITATGQRVTLRCSPRSGDLSVYWYQQSLDQGLQFLIQYYNGEERAKGNILERFSAQQFPDLHSELNLSSLELGDSALYFCASSVEPATNEKLFFGSGTQLSVL.

The chain joins TRBV5-1 to TRBJ1-1; possibly TRBD1 for D (6 bases). Between the trimmed V and J ends, which lost 4 bases and 4 bases, there was a span of 14 bases. The CDR3 is 14 amino acids. CDR1 is SGHRS, CDR2 YFSETQ, per germline. The CDR3 reads CASSTTGSGTEAFF. The CDR3 DNA follows: TGCGCCAGCAGCACAACAGGGTCCGGCACTGAAGCTTTCTTT.

The rearrangement links TRBV28 to TRBJ2-7; maybe TRBD2 (6 bases). The CDR3 sequence is 15 residues long. The germline V gene encodes CDR1 MDHEN and CDR2 SYDVKM. V dropped 4 bases and J dropped 1 base, with 14 bases sitting between them. The CDR3 coding sequence is TGTGCCAGCAGTTCCGGAGGGCTAGTGTCCTACGAGCAGTACTTC. Amino acid sequence: CASSSGGLVSYEQYF.

CDR3 DNA: TGCGCCAGCAGCCAAGAAGGGGGTCCCGAAGAGCAGTACTTC. Translation gives CASSQEGGPEEQYF. J is TRBJ2-7 and V is TRBV4-3, with a possible D match to TRBD1 (6 bases). V was trimmed by 0 bases and J by 7 bases, leaving 13 bases between them. The CDR3 spans 14 residues. Per the germline V gene, CDR1 is LGHNA and CDR2 is YSLEER.

This clone was picked up one time. V usage is TRBV6-5 and J usage is TRBJ2-2, with D possibly being TRBD2 (6 bases). Per germline, CDR1 MNHEY and CDR2 SVGAGI. The CDR3 is 15 residues long. Trimming shortened V by 0 bases and J by 5 bases, and 10 bases separated the two germline ends. CDR3 DNA: TGTGCCAGCAGTTACTCTGCGGGGAGGACCGGGGAGCTGTTTTTT. It specifies CASSYSAGRTGELFF.

J is TRBJ2-7 and V is TRBV29-1; 10 nucleotides line up with TRBD1. The CDR3 has 15 residues. Per germline, CDR1 SQVTM and CDR2 ANQGSEA. The junction had 6 bases not matched to a gene; V was cut back by 2 bases and J by 2 bases. CDR3 region: CSVERDRGLPYEQYF. CDR3 nucleotides: TGCAGCGTTGAACGGGACAGGGGACTCCCCTACGAGCAGTACTTC.

This clone was recorded a few times. V and J are TRBV6-6 and TRBJ1-2; D is perhaps TRBD1 (6 bases). Germline loops: CDR1 MNHNY, CDR2 SVGAGI (reference sequence). The CDR3 runs to 16 residues. Trimming removed 2 bases from V and 3 bases from J, with 16 bases in between. CDR3 coding DNA: TGTGCCAGCAGTTACACGAGGGGGATTCTTTACTATGGCTACACCTTC. Its translation is CASSYTRGILYYGYTF.